The 16 T cell receptor beta chains below all came from one sample that was sequenced in a study of PD-1 blockade in classical Hodgkin lymphoma. TCRdb keeps only in-frame clones here, not all; method: immunoSEQ multiplex PCR. The sample carries about 28,000 clones, roughly 71% recorded once. In every patient, relapse followed autologous stem cell transplantation, while exposure to brentuximab vedotin differed. The specimen was peripheral blood mononuclear cells (PBMCs), collected before the second cycle of nivolumab. Receptors were obtained from a human donor with classical Hodgkin lymphoma.

This clone was observed a few times. The rearrangement uses TRBV4-1 and TRBJ2-5; the match to TRBD2 covers 7 bases. CDR3 length equals 13 residues. J was trimmed by 6 bases and V by 3 bases; bases with no gene match: 4. In germline, CDR1 is MGHRA, CDR2 YSYEKL. CDR3 region: CASSQGGRQTQYF. The CDR3 nucleotides read TGCGCCAGCAGCCAGGGGGGGAGACAGACCCAGTACTTC.

The CDR3 bases are TGCGCCACCTCTGACTCGTCCCCTGAAGCTTTCTTT. Translating gives CATSDSSPEAFF. The genes are TRBV4-1 and TRBJ1-1; D is uncertain. The CDR3 is made up of 12 amino acids. Trimming cost V 10 bases and J 6 bases, with 15 bases left between them. Germline assignment: CDR1 MGHRA and CDR2 YSYEKL.

This clone was counted once. The chain combines TRBV19 with TRBJ2-3, with D unresolved. The CDR3 sequence is 12 residues long. V lost 10 bases to trimming and J lost 3 bases, with 11 bases between them. Germline-derived CDR1 and CDR2 are LNHDA and SQIVND (reference sequence). The CDR3 sequence is CATASWTDTQYF. The CDR3 nucleotides are TGTGCCACCGCATCCTGGACAGATACGCAGTATTTT.

V and J are TRBV5-8 and TRBJ2-7; D gene uncertain. With 0 bases removed from V and 2 bases from J, the gap between germline ends came to 15 bases. CDR1 and CDR2 (germline): SGHTS, YDEGEE. The CDR3 totals 16 residues. The CDR3 DNA reads TGTGCCAGCAGCTTGGTTCTGTCGACGATACCCTACGAGCAGTACGTC. This translates into CASSLVLSTIPYEQYV.

The genes are TRBV4-1 and TRBJ1-1, with D unclear. In germline, CDR1 is MGHRA, CDR2 YSYEKL. The CDR3 is 14 amino acids. V was shortened by 3 bases and J by 6 bases, with 14 bases between the two germline ends. The CDR3, as DNA: TGCGCCAGCAGCCAGGGCCCGGTCAACCCTGAAGCTTTCTTT. Translation: CASSQGPVNPEAFF.

The V gene is TRBV6-5, the J gene TRBJ2-7, with D maybe TRBD2 (6 bases). V lost 5 bases, J lost 6 bases, and 14 bases lay in between. Germline CDR1 MNHEY, CDR2 SVGAGI. This CDR3 has 13 amino acids. The CDR3 region has the DNA TGTGCCAGCAGTCTCCTGGGGGGTATCGAGCAGTACTTC. Its protein is CASSLLGGIEQYF.

This clone has a single count. The chain recombines TRBV7-9 with TRBJ2-5; TRBD2 agrees at 8 bases. The CDR3 totals 15 residues. Looked up from germline, CDR1 is SEHNR and CDR2 is FQNEAQ (reference sequence). J lost 2 bases, V lost 5 bases, and 7 bases had no gene match. The CDR3: CASSQIGGVQETQYF. In nucleotides, the CDR3 is TGTGCCAGCAGCCAGATCGGGGGGGTGCAAGAGACCCAGTACTTC.

The genes are TRBV14 and TRBJ2-3; 9 bases are a match to TRBD2. The CDR3 length is 18 residues. V trimming: 2 bases; J trimming: 2 bases; junction bases outside the gene matches: 11. Germline V gene data show CDR1 as SGHDN and CDR2 as FVKESK. Here the CDR3 DNA reads TGTGCCAGCAGCCAACGCCGAGGGACTAGCACCCTCACAGATACGCAGTATTTT. It yields the protein CASSQRRGTSTLTDTQYF.

This clone was found a few times. The junction departs from germline at one end; a sequencing error may be responsible. The V gene is TRBV5-3, the J gene TRBJ2-1; 9 nucleotides line up with TRBD2. TRBV5-3 qualifies as an ORF whose function is uncertain. CDR3 length equals 15 residues. DNA for the CDR3: TGTGCCAGCAGCTTCATAGCGGGGGCCTACAATGAGCAGTTCTTC. As protein: CASSFIAGAYNEQFF.

V usage is TRBV5-1 and J usage is TRBJ2-7; D possibly corresponds to TRBD2 (6 bases). The CDR3 is made up of 13 amino acids. V shed 0 bases and J shed 6 bases, with 10 bases lying between them. The germline gives CDR1 SGHRS, CDR2 YFSETQ. The CDR3 DNA is TGCGCCAGCAGCTTGGCCGGAGGGCGCGAGCAGTACTTC. It translates to CASSLAGGREQYF.

The chain carries TRBV27 and TRBJ2-1, with D hard to call. This CDR3 region has 14 residues. V dropped 5 bases and J dropped 8 bases, with 16 bases sitting between them. In germline, CDR1 is MNHEY, CDR2 SMNVEV (reference sequence). In nucleotides, the CDR3 is TGTGCCAGCAGTCCTACCGGCAGACCCCATGAGCAGTTCTTC. This encodes CASSPTGRPHEQFF.

V is TRBV9 and J is TRBJ1-2, with 7 nucleotides matching TRBD1. The V segment lost 0 bases and the J segment 7 bases; nucleotides outside the gene matches: 12. In germline, CDR1 is SGDLS, CDR2 YYNGEE. The CDR3 totals 16 residues. CDR3 residues: CASSVGEGNRGLGYTF. The CDR3 nucleotides read TGTGCCAGCAGCGTAGGGGAGGGGAACAGGGGCCTTGGCTACACCTTC.

The chain joins TRBV7-9 to TRBJ2-7; 10 bases map to TRBD1. CDR1 and CDR2 (germline): SEHNR, FQNEAQ (reference sequence). V shed 5 bases and J 1 base; nucleotides not matched to a gene: 2. The CDR3 extends over 14 amino acids. In DNA form, the CDR3 reads TGTGCCAGCAGCAGGACAGGGGGATCCTACGAGCAGTACTTC. Protein: CASSRTGGSYEQYF. The full variable domain, completed using reference TRBV7-9 and TRBJ2-7, is DTGVSQNPRHKITKRGQNVTFRCDPISEHNRLYWYRQTLGQGPEFLTYFQNEAQLEKSRLLSDRFSAERPKGSFSTLEIQRTEQGDSAMYLCASSRTGGSYEQYFGPGTRLTVT.

The rearrangement links TRBV11-3 to TRBJ2-2; TRBD2 matches at 11 bases. Trimming cost V 5 bases and J 3 bases; bases outside gene matches: 2. CDR3 size: 15 residues. Germline V gene data show CDR1 as SGHNT and CDR2 as YENEEA. CDR3 coding DNA: TGTGCCAGCAGCCTGGGACTAGCGGACACCGGGGAGCTGTTTTTT. Protein product: CASSLGLADTGELFF.

In the case of this clone: Other DNA sequences within the sample encode an identical CDR3. The rearrangement uses TRBV5-1 and TRBJ1-1; D is uncertain. Between the trimmed V and J ends, which lost 1 base and 0 bases, there was a span of 7 bases. Germline values: CDR1 SGHRS, CDR2 YFSETQ. The CDR3 is 14 residues long. In DNA, the CDR3 is TGCGCCAGCAGCTTGACCGGGGTGAACACTGAAGCTTTCTTT. This codes for CASSLTGVNTEAFF. Full variable domain (remainder filled in from reference TRBV5-1 and TRBJ1-1): KAGVTQTPRYLIKTRGQQVTLSCSPISGHRSVSWYQQTPGQGLQFLFEYFSETQRNKGNFPGRFSGRQFSNSRSEMNVSTLELGDSALYLCASSLTGVNTEAFFGQGTRLTVV.

This clone was recorded many times. V and J are TRBV28 and TRBJ1-2, with D unresolved. Trimming pared 1 base from V and 2 bases from J, leaving 26 bases between. CDR1 and CDR2 (germline): MDHEN, SYDVKM. The CDR3 is made up of 20 amino acids. CDR3: CASSLLGDPAGKEENYGYTF. CDR3 sequence (DNA): TGTGCCAGCAGTTTATTGGGCGATCCGGCCGGGAAAGAGGAGAACTATGGCTACACCTTC.